This TCR beta chain came from a study of CD8+CD57+ T cells in acquired aplastic anemia. Study details: The DNA of sorted CD4+ and CD8+ cells averaged approximately 3.2 ug.

As to this clonotype: The antigen is unknown.

In patients chosen for sequencing, flow cytometry had shown CD8+CD57+ cell expansion. There were no patients without severe acquired aplastic anemia. Patients were therapy-naive when their blood was sampled. The template for TCR beta VDJ and CDR3 sequence profiling was genomic DNA. TCRdb itself ran the reads through MiXCR, one entry per CDR3 protein. The data show more than 200,000 distinct CDR3 sequences, with about half seen just once and just under 20% held by the top ten. Study outcomes and limitations: Shared by patients and controls, roughly 28 CD8+ CDR3s were abundant in patients.

The germline V gene encodes CDR1 KGHDR and CDR2 SFDVKD. The V and J ends lost 9 bases and 3 bases respectively, with 14 bases between them. The CDR3 consists of 13 residues. The rearrangement joins TRBV24-1 to TRBJ2-7; maybe TRBD1 (5 bases). The source of this sequence is a human donor with aplastic anemia. The sequencing sample was made of sorted CD4+, CD8+, or CD8+CD57+ T cells (not recorded which) from PBMCs. The CDR3 DNA follows: TGTGCCACCTCCCAGGGCACGGACTACGAGCAGTACTTC. Translating it yields CATSQGTDYEQYF.